The next 31 T cell receptor beta chains were all read from a single sample in a study of CD8 T cells in ankylosing spondylitis. TCRdb ran MiXCR on the 5' RACE reads and lists one entry per CDR3 protein. Of roughly 250,000 distinct CDR3 sequences listed, 8.6% are singletons. Sequencing was done on a sample of blood, either unsorted or a sorted T cell fraction (not recorded which). These receptors all come from a male donor with ankylosing spondylitis or in good health (not recorded which).

This clonotype has ten or more counts. V usage is TRBV4-3 and J usage is TRBJ2-7; no firm D call. V shed 0 bases and J shed 2 bases, with 11 bases lying between them. Germline lookup yields CDR1 LGHNA and CDR2 YSLEER. This CDR3 contains 15 residues. DNA for the CDR3: TGCGCCAGCAGCCAAGATGATCACAGCACCTACGAGCAGTACTTC. Translating it yields CASSQDDHSTYEQYF.

This clonotype appeared many times. The chain recombines TRBV20-1 with TRBJ2-3; D is uncertain. V lost 3 bases to trimming and J lost 0 bases, with 7 bases between them. The CDR3 length is 13 residues. Germline values: CDR1 DFQATT, CDR2 SNEGSKA (reference sequence). For the CDR3, the DNA is TGCAGTGCTAGTCAGACGAGCACAGATACGCAGTATTTT. As protein: CSASQTSTDTQYF.

This clonotype has a handful of counts. The rearrangement uses TRBV18 and TRBJ1-1, with D possibly being TRBD1 (5 bases). Looked up from germline, CDR1 is KGHSH and CDR2 is LQKENI. The CDR3 consists of 14 residues. Trimming stripped 3 bases from V and 4 bases from J, with 12 bases between. The CDR3 sequence: CASSPGRVGTEAFF. CDR3 nucleotide sequence: TGTGCCAGCTCACCGGGCAGGGTAGGCACTGAAGCTTTCTTT.

In its sample, this clonotype was seen many times. V gene TRBV6-5 combines with J gene TRBJ1-6; TRBD1 is a possible D gene (6 bases). V lost 0 bases and J 10 bases, leaving 13 bases between the germline ends. Per the germline V gene, CDR1 is MNHEY and CDR2 is SVGAGI. The CDR3 spans 15 residues. The CDR3 nucleotides are TGTGCCAGCAGTTACTCGGACAGTAAGGGATCACCCCTCCACTTT. Its translation: CASSYSDSKGSPLHF.

This clonotype was counted at least ten times. The rearrangement uses TRBV10-2 and TRBJ1-1; D may be TRBD1 (6 bases). This CDR3 has 13 amino acids. Germline-derived CDR1 and CDR2 are WSHSY and SAAADI. With 6 bases removed from V and 4 bases from J, the gap between germline ends came to 12 bases. Here the CDR3 reads CASSADSRTEAFF. The CDR3 bases are TGCGCCAGCAGCGCGGACAGTCGCACTGAAGCTTTCTTT.

V is TRBV12-3 or TRBV12-4 and J is TRBJ2-5; 7 nucleotides agree with TRBD1. The CDR3 loop spans 19 amino acids. V dropped 2 bases and J dropped 1; count of bases not matched to a gene: 16. The CDR3 spells CASSLSAPPGQKSQETQYF. In nucleotides, the CDR3 is TGTGCCAGCAGTTTATCGGCCCCCCCGGGACAGAAGTCCCAAGAGACCCAGTACTTC.

This clonotype was observed many times. The chain couples TRBV3-1 to TRBJ1-5; D is possibly TRBD1 (6 bases). Trimming removed 1 base from V and 7 bases from J, with 11 bases in between. The CDR3 consists of 14 residues. CDR1 and CDR2 (germline): LGHDT, YNNKEL (reference sequence). The CDR3 loop is CASSQGQAEQPQHF. CDR3 coding DNA: TGTGCCAGCAGCCAAGGACAGGCGGAGCAGCCCCAGCATTTT. The full variable domain, completed using reference TRBV3-1 and TRBJ1-5, is DTAVSQTPKYLVTQMGNDKSIKCEQNLGHDTMYWYKQDSKKFLKIMFSYNNKELIINETVPNRFSPKSPDKAHLNLHINSLELGDSAVYFCASSQGQAEQPQHFGDGTRLSIL.

The CDR3 reads CASSPKTGFRETQYF. In nucleotides, the CDR3 is TGCGCCAGCAGTCCTAAGACAGGGTTTCGGGAGACCCAGTACTTC. The rearrangement links TRBV23-1 to TRBJ2-5; 7 positions match TRBD1. TRBV23-1 is an ORF, with its function uncertain. J gave up 5 bases and V 4 bases, and 10 bases lay outside the gene matches. This CDR3 is built from 15 residues.

This clonotype has only a few counts. The chain is built from TRBV7-3 and TRBJ2-3; D is undetermined. Germline lookup yields CDR1 SGHTA and CDR2 FQGTGA. CDR3 length equals 15 residues. Deletions cut 1 base from V and 0 bases from J, with 8 bases between. The CDR3 nucleotides read TGTGCCAGCAGCTTAAAAGGAGAGAGCACAGATACGCAGTATTTT. Translating it yields CASSLKGESTDTQYF.

The sample holds many counts of this clonotype. J is TRBJ2-4 and V is TRBV7-2; 8 bases map to TRBD1. Per the germline V gene, CDR1 is SGHTA and CDR2 is FQGNSA. CDR3 size: 13 residues. J was trimmed by 7 bases and V by 3 bases; bases with no gene match: 2. CDR3 sequence (DNA): TGTGCCAGCAGCTTGGACAGGGCGAACATTCAGTACTTC. Translating it yields CASSLDRANIQYF.

This clonotype has at least ten counts. The V gene is TRBV20-1, the J gene TRBJ2-7; tentatively, D is TRBD1 or TRBD2 (5 bases each). V lost 5 bases to trimming and J lost 4 bases, with 21 bases between them. The CDR3 contains 15 residues. The germline gives CDR1 DFQATT, CDR2 SNEGSKA (reference sequence). CDR3 nucleotide sequence: TGCAGTGCTGGAACTCGACAGTTTGGGGGTTACGAGCAGTACTTC. Encoded protein: CSAGTRQFGGYEQYF.

Comments on this clonotype: At one of its ends the junction is not consistent with the germline gene, which may arise from a read error. The genes are TRBV12-3 or TRBV12-4 and TRBJ2-3; no reliable D call. This CDR3 contains 13 residues. The CDR3 reads CASCLVHTDTQYF. The CDR3 nucleotides are TGTGCCAGCTGTTTAGTCCACACAGATACGCAGTATTTT.

This chain uses TRBV9 with TRBJ2-6, with 11 bases fitting TRBD1. The J segment lost 4 bases and the V segment lost 2 bases, leaving 5 bases of the junction unmatched. The CDR3 extends over 17 amino acids. Germline V gives CDR1 SGDLS, CDR2 YYNGEE. Written as DNA, the CDR3 is TGTGCCAGCAGCGTCGGACAGGGGGCTATGGGGGCCAACGTCCTGACTTTC. Translation: CASSVGQGAMGANVLTF.

This clonotype was seen a handful of times. The chain is built from TRBV19 and TRBJ2-1, with 10 bases matching TRBD2. The J segment lost 8 bases and the V segment lost 5 bases, leaving 6 bases of the junction unmatched. Per the germline V gene, CDR1 is LNHDA and CDR2 is SQIVND (reference sequence). This CDR3 has 14 residues. CDR3 residues: CASSEGLADDEQFF. The CDR3 region has the DNA TGTGCCAGTAGTGAAGGACTAGCGGACGATGAGCAGTTCTTC.

The sample holds many counts of this clonotype. J is TRBJ2-3 and V is TRBV27; D unclear. The CDR3 is 14 residues long. V lost 4 bases to trimming and J lost 8 bases, with 16 bases between them. Per germline, CDR1 MNHEY and CDR2 SMNVEV (reference sequence). CDR3 sequence reads: CASSSNHGLVTQYF. DNA for the CDR3: TGTGCCAGCAGTTCGAACCATGGATTAGTTACGCAGTATTTT.

The V and J genes are TRBV5-1 and TRBJ1-5, with D possibly being TRBD1 (6 bases). Trimming removed 2 bases at V and 3 bases at J, with 12 bases between. This CDR3 region has 15 residues. Germline V gene sequence: CDR1 SGHRS, CDR2 YFSETQ. CDR3: CASSFSGVPNQPQHF. In DNA, the CDR3 is TGCGCCAGCAGCTTTTCAGGGGTTCCCAATCAGCCCCAGCATTTT.

This clonotype was seen at least ten times. This chain links TRBV12-3 or TRBV12-4 with TRBJ2-3, with 9 bases identical to TRBD2. The CDR3 is made up of 15 amino acids. V was clipped by 6 bases and J by 4 bases; unmatched bases: 8. In DNA form, the CDR3 reads TGTGCCAGCAGGGCAGGGACTAGCAATTCAGATACGCAGTATTTT. This translates into CASRAGTSNSDTQYF.

DNA for the CDR3: TGTGCCATCAGTGAGCGGCAGGGATCCTCGAGAGGCTACACCTTC. Its protein product is CAISERQGSSRGYTF. The chain joins TRBV10-3 to TRBJ1-2, with D perhaps TRBD1 (5 bases). V dropped 2 bases and J dropped 8 bases, with 18 bases sitting between them. CDR3 length: 15 amino acids. Germline V CDR1 and CDR2: ENHRY, SYGVKD.

In its sample, this clonotype was seen a few times. The chain has TRBV5-1 and TRBJ2-5, with D possibly called TRBD1 or TRBD2 (6 bases each). Germline V gives CDR1 SGHRS, CDR2 YFSETQ. V was cut by 1 base and J by 1 base, with 14 bases left in between. The CDR3 length is 16 residues. The CDR3 nucleotides read TGCGCCAGCAGCTTGTCGAGGGGGAGGACCCAAGAGACCCAGTACTTC. Translating it yields CASSLSRGRTQETQYF.

This clonotype was seen more than once but under ten times. In DNA, the CDR3 is TGTGCCAGCGGGCAAGAGACCCAGTACTTC. This sequence encodes CASGQETQYF. The V call is TRBV4-2, the J call TRBJ2-5; D gene unclear. The V and J ends lost 8 bases and 2 bases respectively, with 3 bases between them. The germline CDR1 and CDR2 sequences are LGHNA and YNFKEQ. The CDR3 length is 10 residues.

This clonotype was seen repeatedly, ten times or more. The chain has TRBV6-1 and TRBJ2-1; the D is unclear. From germline, CDR1 is MNHNS and CDR2 SASEGT. V shed 7 bases and J shed 0 bases, with 13 bases lying between them. The CDR3 is 15 residues long. The CDR3 protein is CASTLDTSSYNEQFF. The CDR3 DNA follows: TGTGCCAGCACCCTAGATACGAGCTCCTACAATGAGCAGTTCTTC.

Many counts were recorded for this clonotype. This chain connects TRBV6-2 or TRBV6-3 to TRBJ2-5, with 10 bases that match TRBD2. J was trimmed by 5 bases and V by 0 bases; bases with no gene match: 18. There are 20 residues in the CDR3. The germline V gene has CDR1 MNHEY and CDR2 SVGEGT. CDR3: CASSYSTPSGSGKFRETQYF. In DNA, the CDR3 is TGTGCCAGCAGTTACTCGACCCCTAGCGGGAGCGGAAAGTTTCGGGAGACCCAGTACTTC.

This clonotype showed up many times. The genes are TRBV21-1 and TRBJ2-1; TRBD2 reflects the table's D call only, with no check against the DNA. TRBV21-1 is given as a pseudogene. This CDR3 contains 14 residues. The CDR3 DNA reads as TGTGCCAGTATACCTAGCGGGGGAAACAATGAGCAGTTCTTC. It encodes CASIPSGGNNEQFF.

Many counts were recorded for this clonotype. The genes are TRBV6-2 or TRBV6-3 and TRBJ2-7, with 8 bases matching TRBD2. Germline V gene lookup returns CDR1 MNHEY and CDR2 SVGEGT. The CDR3 runs 16 residues. The ends lost 2 bases at V and 2 bases at J; junction bases unmatched: 8. The CDR3 bases are TGTGCCAGCAGTTACCTCGGGAGGGTAGCGGCCTACGAGCAGTACTTC. Translating it yields CASSYLGRVAAYEQYF.

This clonotype was seen many times. V and J are TRBV20-1 and TRBJ2-3; 11 bases line up with TRBD2. Trimming took 4 bases from V and 7 from J; bases not matched to a gene: 10. CDR1 and CDR2 (germline): DFQATT, SNEGSKA (reference sequence). The CDR3 is 15 amino acids. The CDR3, as DNA: TGCAGTGCTACCCATAGCGGGGGGGCTGTAAATACGCAGTATTTT. Its protein product is CSATHSGGAVNTQYF.

In its sample, this clonotype was seen once. V usage is TRBV11-3 and J usage is TRBJ2-7; 10 nucleotides line up with TRBD1. Per germline, CDR1 SGHNT and CDR2 YENEEA. V lost 1 base and J lost 5; bases outside the gene matches: 5. The CDR3 is 15 amino acids. The CDR3 DNA sequence: TGTGCCAGCAGCTTAGGCGACAGGGGGCTTGACGAGCAGTACTTC. Its protein is CASSLGDRGLDEQYF. Full variable domain (rest looked up from reference TRBV11-3 and TRBJ2-7): EAGVVQSPRYKIIEKKQPVAFWCNPISGHNTLYWYLQNLGQGPELLIRYENEEAVDDSQLPKDRFSAERLKGVDSTLKIQPAELGDSAVYLCASSLGDRGLDEQYFGPGTRLTVT.

This clonotype was recorded many times. V and J are TRBV10-3 and TRBJ2-7, with D perhaps assigned TRBD1 or TRBD2 (5 bases each). The CDR3 loop spans 13 amino acids. Trimming cost V 5 bases and J 0 bases, with 8 bases left between them. Germline assignment: CDR1 ENHRY and CDR2 SYGVKD. The CDR3 DNA sequence: TGTGCCATCAGTCCGGGGCGCTCCTACGAGCAGTACTTC. Its protein is CAISPGRSYEQYF.

This clonotype was observed once. This clone may be a read error of a much larger clone one base away. The rearrangement uses TRBV3-1 and TRBJ2-7; maybe TRBD1 (6 bases). Germline CDR1 and CDR2: LGHDT and YNNKEL (reference sequence). The CDR3 spans 15 residues. The CDR3 protein is CASSQFEVGAYGQYF. Here the CDR3 DNA reads TGTGCCAGCAGCCAATTCGAGGTGGGGGCCTACGGGCAGTACTTC.

Notes on this clonotype: A much larger clone differs from this one at a single base, so this may be a read error. The V call is TRBV7-3, the J call TRBJ2-1, with a possible D match to TRBD2 (6 bases). CDR1 SGHTA and CDR2 FQGTGA come from the germline V gene. The CDR3 is 14 amino acids. V was pared by 4 bases and J by 6 bases, with 13 bases between. CDR3 bases: TGTGCCAGCAGCTCTTCGACTAGGTTCAATGAGCAGTTCTTC. It is translated as CASSSSTRFNEQFF.

This clonotype was detected ten times or more. The rearrangement links TRBV29-1 to TRBJ1-5; the D gene is possibly TRBD1 (6 bases). Trimming left V 4 bases short and J 8 bases short, with 15 bases between. Germline CDR1 is SQVTM and CDR2 is ANQGSEA. The CDR3 covers 13 residues. In nucleotides, the CDR3 is TGCAGCGTTGGACAGGCCCGGGGGGAGCCCCAGCATTTT. Its translation: CSVGQARGEPQHF.

The rearrangement joins TRBV12-3 or TRBV12-4 to TRBJ2-3, with 9 nucleotides matching TRBD2. The CDR3 has 17 residues. V dropped 5 bases and J dropped 2; count of bases not matched to a gene: 11. CDR3 protein: CASSLHSSGRLTDTQYF. CDR3 bases: TGTGCCAGCAGTCTCCATAGCAGCGGGAGGCTCACAGATACGCAGTATTTT.